These T cell receptor beta chains were read from a single sample in a study of T cell repertoires in cytomegalovirus infection. TCRdb recomputed calls from the reads with MiXCR, one row per CDR3 protein. The sample yields 250,000 to 300,000 distinct CDR3 sequences, about 13% seen once. The specimen was PBMCs. The receptor source for this set is a human donor in good health (CMV status not recorded). Some clones in this sample may be carry-over from other donors' samples. Both conserved end residues are part of each CDR3. The D gene is left open where the match is weak. Only part of the rows carry a size: once, few, many, or a class if the clone is expanded.

d_call,clone_size,v_call,j_call,cdr3_nt,cdr3_aa
NA,many,TRBV6-1,TRBJ2-3,TGTGCCAGCAGGGGAAATACAGATACGCAGTATTTT,CASRGNTDTQYF
NA,many,TRBV25-1,TRBJ1-6,TGTGCCAGCAGTGACTATAGGGGGGGCGCGAATTCACCCCTCCACTTT,CASSDYRGGANSPLHF
NA,many,TRBV7-8,TRBJ2-7,TGTGCCAGCAGCTTCACGGGGACCCACTACGAGCAGTACTTC,CASSFTGTHYEQYF
TRBD1,NA,TRBV10-3,TRBJ2-5,TGTGCCATCAGTGAGGAAGTCCGGGACAGTTTCCAAGAGACCCAGTACTTC,CAISEEVRDSFQETQYF
TRBD2,NA,TRBV20-1,TRBJ2-1,TGCAGTGCTAGAGTTCGCCCGGGACTAGAATACAATGAGCAGTTCTTC,CSARVRPGLEYNEQFF
NA,NA,TRBV20-1,TRBJ2-3,TGCAGTGCGGAATCATCAGATACGCAGTATTTT,CSAESSDTQYF
TRBD1,few,TRBV15,TRBJ1-5,TGTGCCACCAGCAGAGCCCCCGACAGGGTCCATCAGCCCCAGCATTTT,CATSRAPDRVHQPQHF
NA,many,TRBV7-8,TRBJ2-7,TGTGCCAGCAGCTTAGCCGACAGGAGGCAGTACTTC,CASSLADRRQYF
TRBD2,many,TRBV19,TRBJ2-2,TGTGCCAGTAGACGTACTAGCGGAAACACCGGGGAGCTGTTTTTT,CASRRTSGNTGELFF
TRBD1,NA,TRBV29-1,TRBJ2-5,TGCAGCGCACGACAGGGGTACCAAGAGACCCTGTACTTC,CSARQGYQETLYF
TRBD1,many,TRBV6-2/TRBV6-3,TRBJ1-5,TGTGCCAGCAGCCCTACAGGGGCGATCAATCAGCCCCAGCATTTT,CASSPTGAINQPQHF
TRBD1,many,TRBV29-1,TRBJ1-5,TGCAGCGCCCAGGGGGCAGGTAATCAGCCCCAGCATTTT,CSAQGAGNQPQHF
NA,few,TRBV5-1,TRBJ2-5,TGCGCCAGCAGCTTGGCCGTGATGGAGACCCAGTACTTC,CASSLAVMETQYF
TRBD2,few,TRBV5-4,TRBJ2-3,TGTGCCAGCAGCTCGGGGAATAGCGGGAGTCTTACGCAGTATTTT,CASSSGNSGSLTQYF
TRBD1,few,TRBV7-2,TRBJ2-2,TGTGCCAGCAGCAGTGACAGGGGTGGCACCGGGGAGCTGTTTTTT,CASSSDRGGTGELFF
TRBD1,many,TRBV7-9,TRBJ1-2,TGTGCCAGCAGCTTAGCAGGGACAGAGGGCTACACCTTC,CASSLAGTEGYTF
NA,many,TRBV7-3,TRBJ2-2,TGTGCCAGCAGCGAGCAGGGGTCGAACACCGGGGAGCTGTTTTTT,CASSEQGSNTGELFF
TRBD2,many,TRBV7-2,TRBJ2-7,TGTGCCAGCAGCCTTAGCGGGACGTCCTACGAGCAGTACTTC,CASSLSGTSYEQYF
NA,many,TRBV7-2,TRBJ1-2,TGTGCCAGCAGCTTATTGGGAAACGACTATGGCTACACCTTC,CASSLLGNDYGYTF